A single sample is the source of the 6 T cell receptor beta chains below, sequenced in a study of T cell responses to AZD1222 COVID-19 vaccine. Sequenced by immunoSEQ multiplex PCR; TCRdb stores in-frame clones only, minus some. Of about 99,000 clones in the sample, 90% are singletons; the top ten hold about 5%. The sequences come from peripheral blood, collected on day 0 of AZD1222 vaccination. These receptors came from an adult in good health.

This chain connects TRBV2 to TRBJ1-1; D remains unclear. With 5 bases removed from V and 11 bases from J, the gap between germline ends came to 12 bases. From germline, CDR1 is SNHLY and CDR2 FYNNEI. This CDR3 comprises 11 residues. Here the CDR3 reads CASSPRERAFF. The CDR3 region has the DNA TGTGCCAGCAGTCCCCGGGAACGGGCTTTCTTT. The complete variable domain, with remaining parts taken from reference TRBV2 and TRBJ1-1, reads EPEVTQTPSHQVTQMGQEVILRCVPISNHLYFYWYRQILGQKVEFLVSFYNNEISEKSEIFDDQFSVERPDGSNFTLKIRSTKLEDSAMYFCASSPRERAFFGQGTRLTVV.

The chain carries TRBV12-3 or TRBV12-4 and TRBJ2-7; D remains ambiguous. CDR3 length: 11 residues. V dropped 4 bases and J dropped 6 bases, with 7 bases sitting between them. As DNA, the CDR3 is TGTGCCAGCAGTTATCTGGGCGAGCAGTACTTC. This sequence encodes CASSYLGEQYF.

The chain links TRBV6-6 to TRBJ2-7; D possibly corresponds to TRBD1 (6 bases). CDR3 size: 13 residues. The germline gives CDR1 MNHNY, CDR2 SVGAGI (reference sequence). Trimming took 10 bases from V and 3 from J, leaving 16 bases between them. The CDR3 nucleotides read TGTGCCACCCAACCGGGACACGACTACGAGCAGTACTTC. This gives the protein CATQPGHDYEQYF.

This chain connects TRBV3-1 (or the pseudogene TRBV3-2) to TRBJ1-5; D gene uncertain. Looked up from germline, CDR1 is LGHDT and CDR2 is YNNKEL (reference sequence). Trimming removed 6 bases from V and 6 bases from J, with 12 bases in between. This CDR3 contains 13 residues. The CDR3 region has the DNA TGTGCCAGCAGTCTCACCGGGCTTCAGCCCCAGCATTTT. This gives the protein CASSLTGLQPQHF.

CDR3 sequence reads: CASSDRFYSNQPQHF. The DNA for the CDR3 is TGTGCCAGCAGTGACAGATTTTATAGCAATCAGCCCCAGCATTTT. The chain has TRBV6-2 or TRBV6-3 and TRBJ1-5, with a tentative D call TRBD1 (5 bases). CDR3 length: 15 amino acids. Germline V gene lookup returns CDR1 MNHEY and CDR2 SVGEGT. The V end was cut by 5 bases, the J end by 0 bases, with 11 bases between.

The chain carries TRBV27 and TRBJ1-2, with TRBD1 matching over 8 bases. Germline trimming cut 4 bases from V and 8 bases from J; bases unmatched to any gene: 3. The germline V gene encodes CDR1 MNHEY and CDR2 SMNVEV (reference sequence). There are 12 residues in the CDR3. Written as DNA, the CDR3 is TGTGCCAGCAGTTACAGGGGGAAGGGCTACACCTTC. It encodes CASSYRGKGYTF.